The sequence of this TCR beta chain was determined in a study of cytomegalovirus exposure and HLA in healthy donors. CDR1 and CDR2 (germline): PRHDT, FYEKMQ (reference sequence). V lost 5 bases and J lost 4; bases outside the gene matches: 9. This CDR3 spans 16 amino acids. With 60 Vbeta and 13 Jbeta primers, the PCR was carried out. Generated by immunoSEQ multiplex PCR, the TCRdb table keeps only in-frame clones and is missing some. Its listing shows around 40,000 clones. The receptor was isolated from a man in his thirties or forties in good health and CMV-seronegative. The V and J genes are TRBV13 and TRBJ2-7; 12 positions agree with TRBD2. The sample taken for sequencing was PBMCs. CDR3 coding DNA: TGTGCCAGCAGCCCGGAACTAGCGGGAGGACCATACGAGCAGTACTTC. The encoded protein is CASSPELAGGPYEQYF. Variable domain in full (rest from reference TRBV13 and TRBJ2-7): AAGVIQSPRHLIKEKRETATLKCYPIPRHDTVYWYQQGPGQDPQFLISFYEKMQSDKGSIPDRFSAQQFSDYHSELNMSSLELGDSALYFCASSPELAGGPYEQYFGPGTRLTVT.